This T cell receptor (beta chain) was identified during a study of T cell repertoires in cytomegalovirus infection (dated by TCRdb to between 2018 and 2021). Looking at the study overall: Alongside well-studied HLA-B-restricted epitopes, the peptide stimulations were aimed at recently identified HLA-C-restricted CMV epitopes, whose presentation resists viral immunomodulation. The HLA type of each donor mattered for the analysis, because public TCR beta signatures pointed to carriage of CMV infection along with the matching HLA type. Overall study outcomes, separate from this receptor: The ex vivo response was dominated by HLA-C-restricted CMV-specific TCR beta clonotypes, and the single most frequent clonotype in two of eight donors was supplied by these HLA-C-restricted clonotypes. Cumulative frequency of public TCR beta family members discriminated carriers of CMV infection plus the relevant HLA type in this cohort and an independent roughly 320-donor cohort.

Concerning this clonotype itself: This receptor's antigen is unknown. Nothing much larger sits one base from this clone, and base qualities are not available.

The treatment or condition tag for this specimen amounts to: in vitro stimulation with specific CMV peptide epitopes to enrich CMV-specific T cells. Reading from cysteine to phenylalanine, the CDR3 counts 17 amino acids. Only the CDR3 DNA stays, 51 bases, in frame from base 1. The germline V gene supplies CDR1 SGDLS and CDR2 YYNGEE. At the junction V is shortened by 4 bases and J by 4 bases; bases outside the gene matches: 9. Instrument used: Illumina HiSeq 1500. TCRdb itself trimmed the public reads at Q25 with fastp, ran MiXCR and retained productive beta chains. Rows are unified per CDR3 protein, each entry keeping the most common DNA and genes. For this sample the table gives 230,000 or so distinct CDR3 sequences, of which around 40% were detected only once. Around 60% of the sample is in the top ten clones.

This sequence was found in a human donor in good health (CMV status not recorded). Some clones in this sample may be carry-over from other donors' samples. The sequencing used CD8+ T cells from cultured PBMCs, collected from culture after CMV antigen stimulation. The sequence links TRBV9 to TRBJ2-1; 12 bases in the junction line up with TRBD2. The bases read TGTGCCAGCAGCCCCCCTTCCGGGACTAGCGGGTACAATGAGCAGTTCTTC. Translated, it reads CASSPPSGTSGYNEQFF.